The present T cell receptor beta chain was sequenced within a study of beta chain features in type 1 diabetes. V was pared by 6 bases and J by 4 bases, with 10 bases between. Germline V gene sequence: CDR1 KGHSH, CDR2 LQKENI. This CDR3 is built from 12 residues. The single heparinised draw taken from each donor contained approximately 100 mL of blood on average. TCRB transcripts that were expressed got sequenced, as all of the isolated RNA had been reverse transcribed. Sequenced by immunoSEQ multiplex PCR; TCRdb stores in-frame clones only, minus some. Found here are 250,000 to 350,000 clones, 12% to 15% of them singletons; the top ten hold about 6.6%. For this clone: What it binds is not known. Other DNA sequences from this sample encode an identical CDR3 as well.

Findings and caveats of the study: Whether TCRB rearrangement is influenced by HLA type was left unresolved in this analysis. Over-representation of high TCR-expressing cells was a possible consequence of cDNA sequencing.

This TCR was sampled from a man between 25 and 39 years old in good health. What was sequenced was central memory CD4+ T cells from blood. The V gene is TRBV18, the J gene TRBJ2-7, with D uncertain. This CDR3 reads CASSPGRYEQYF. DNA for the CDR3: TGTGCCAGCTCGCCCGGTCGATACGAGCAGTACTTC.